Listed below are T cell receptor beta chains from one sample, sequenced in a study of blood T cell repertoires in COVID-19. The method was immunoSEQ multiplex PCR; TCRdb's version includes in-frame clones alone and lacks a portion of them. Of some 150,000 clones detected, about nine tenths appear once; the ten largest clones hold over 2%. The sequenced material came from peripheral blood. These receptors all come from a human donor in a cohort sampled during active COVID-19. Both conserved end residues are part of each CDR3. The order of the fields is V gene, J gene, D gene, clone size, CDR3 DNA, CDR3 protein. D genes are given only for firm matches. Part of the rows lack a size; the others show once, few, many or a class for expanded clones.

V gene: TRBV27; J gene: TRBJ2-2; D gene: TRBD1; clone size: -; CDR3 DNA: TGTGCCAGCAGTCTAACAGACAGGGCACGGAATCCGAACACCGGGGAGCTGTTTTTT; CDR3 protein: CASSLTDRARNPNTGELFF
V gene: TRBV5-1; J gene: TRBJ2-3; D gene: TRBD1; clone size: -; CDR3 DNA: TGCGCCAGCAGCTGGGGACAGGGGGGGACAGATACGCAGTATTTT; CDR3 protein: CASSWGQGGTDTQYF
V gene: TRBV5-1; J gene: TRBJ2-5; D gene: -; clone size: -; CDR3 DNA: TGCGCCAGCAGCTTCTGGCGGCAAGAGACCCAGTACTTC; CDR3 protein: CASSFWRQETQYF
V gene: TRBV5-1; J gene: TRBJ2-7; D gene: TRBD2; clone size: -; CDR3 DNA: TGCGCCAGTCGACTAGCGGGAGACTCCTACGAGCAGTACTTC; CDR3 protein: CASRLAGDSYEQYF
V gene: TRBV4-1; J gene: TRBJ2-1; D gene: TRBD2; clone size: -; CDR3 DNA: TGCGCCAGCAGCCAAAATCTAGCGGGAGTCAATGAGCAGTTCTTC; CDR3 protein: CASSQNLAGVNEQFF
V gene: TRBV24-1; J gene: TRBJ1-5; D gene: -; clone size: once; CDR3 DNA: TGTGCCACCAGTGACCCTCGGAGAGGGCCTAGCAATCAGCCCCAGCATTTT; CDR3 protein: CATSDPRRGPSNQPQHF
V gene: TRBV4-1; J gene: TRBJ1-2; D gene: TRBD1; clone size: -; CDR3 DNA: TGCGCCAGCAGCCAAGAGGGGACAGAGTTCCTTCCGAGCTATGGCTACACCTTC; CDR3 protein: CASSQEGTEFLPSYGYTF
V gene: TRBV28; J gene: TRBJ2-1; D gene: -; clone size: -; CDR3 DNA: TGTGCCAGCAGTATTATCCCCGATAGGAAGAGGAATGAGCAGTTCTTC; CDR3 protein: CASSIIPDRKRNEQFF
V gene: TRBV18; J gene: TRBJ1-5; D gene: -; clone size: -; CDR3 DNA: TGTGCCAGCTCACCACCGGCAGGGGCGAGGCAGCCCCAGCATTTT; CDR3 protein: CASSPPAGARQPQHF
V gene: TRBV5-6; J gene: TRBJ1-5; D gene: TRBD1; clone size: -; CDR3 DNA: TGTGCCAGCAGCTTGGAGGGACAGGGGATAAATCAGCCCCAGCATTTT; CDR3 protein: CASSLEGQGINQPQHF
V gene: TRBV30; J gene: TRBJ2-1; D gene: TRBD2; clone size: -; CDR3 DNA: TGTGCCTGGAGTGCACTCGGGCTCGGCGGGAGTCCTAATGAGCAGTTCTTC; CDR3 protein: CAWSALGLGGSPNEQFF
V gene: TRBV29-1; J gene: TRBJ2-6; D gene: -; clone size: -; CDR3 DNA: TGCAGCGCCTACGCCCTCGTAACAGGGTCAGATGGGGCCAACGTCCTGACTTTC; CDR3 protein: CSAYALVTGSDGANVLTF
V gene: TRBV14; J gene: TRBJ2-7; D gene: TRBD2; clone size: -; CDR3 DNA: TGTGCCAGCAGCCGACAAGGACTAGCGGATTCCTACGAGCAGTACTTC; CDR3 protein: CASSRQGLADSYEQYF
V gene: TRBV7-3; J gene: TRBJ2-5; D gene: TRBD2; clone size: -; CDR3 DNA: TGTGCCAGCAGCTTAATTCCAGCGGGGGGCCAAGAGACCCAGTACTTC; CDR3 protein: CASSLIPAGGQETQYF
V gene: TRBV7-2; J gene: TRBJ2-4; D gene: TRBD2; clone size: -; CDR3 DNA: TGTGCCAGCAGCTTAGTGGGTCTAGCGGAAAACATTCAGTACTTC; CDR3 protein: CASSLVGLAENIQYF
V gene: TRBV29-1; J gene: TRBJ2-3; D gene: -; clone size: -; CDR3 DNA: TGCAGCGTTCCGAGCAGCGATACAGATACGCAGTATTTT; CDR3 protein: CSVPSSDTDTQYF
V gene: TRBV7-9; J gene: TRBJ2-3; D gene: TRBD2; clone size: -; CDR3 DNA: TGTGCCAGCATCCAAAGACTAGCGGGTAGGGGCACAGATACGCAGTATTTT; CDR3 protein: CASIQRLAGRGTDTQYF
V gene: TRBV6-5; J gene: TRBJ2-7; D gene: -; clone size: -; CDR3 DNA: TGTGCCAGCAGTTACGAGGGAAGCTCCTACGAGCAGTACTTC; CDR3 protein: CASSYEGSSYEQYF
V gene: TRBV29-1; J gene: TRBJ1-5; D gene: -; clone size: once; CDR3 DNA: TGCAGCGTGAGGGGGGGGTATAATCAGCCCCAGCATTTT; CDR3 protein: CSVRGGYNQPQHF
V gene: TRBV6-2/TRBV6-3; J gene: TRBJ1-6; D gene: -; clone size: -; CDR3 DNA: TGTGCCAGCAGTTACGCAGGGCAAGGCTCCTATAATTCACCCCTCCACTTT; CDR3 protein: CASSYAGQGSYNSPLHF
V gene: TRBV24-1; J gene: TRBJ2-6; D gene: TRBD2; clone size: -; CDR3 DNA: TGTGCCACCAGTGACCAATACCCCTGGACTAGCGGGAGGTCTGGGGCCAACGTCCTGACTTTC; CDR3 protein: CATSDQYPWTSGRSGANVLTF
V gene: TRBV6-5; J gene: TRBJ1-6; D gene: -; clone size: -; CDR3 DNA: TGTGCCAGCAGTTACATCGAAAGGGGTTCACCCCTCCACTTT; CDR3 protein: CASSYIERGSPLHF
V gene: TRBV6-5; J gene: TRBJ2-5; D gene: TRBD1; clone size: -; CDR3 DNA: TGTGCCAGCAGTACACACCGACAGGGTCGGACCCAGTACTTC; CDR3 protein: CASSTHRQGRTQYF
V gene: TRBV28; J gene: TRBJ2-3; D gene: TRBD1; clone size: -; CDR3 DNA: TGTGCCAGCGGGACAGTTAGCACAGATACGCAGTATTTT; CDR3 protein: CASGTVSTDTQYF
V gene: TRBV6-4; J gene: TRBJ2-5; D gene: -; clone size: -; CDR3 DNA: TGTGCCAGCAGTGGGCAGGTCGGAGAGACCCAGTACTTC; CDR3 protein: CASSGQVGETQYF
V gene: TRBV2; J gene: TRBJ1-2; D gene: -; clone size: once; CDR3 DNA: TGTGCCAGCATCAGAAATGGGGCCTCCAACCGGTATGGCTACACCTTC; CDR3 protein: CASIRNGASNRYGYTF
V gene: TRBV28; J gene: TRBJ2-3; D gene: TRBD1; clone size: -; CDR3 DNA: TGTGCCAGCACCCCCCCGGGACAGCTGTTTAGCACAGATACGCAGTATTTT; CDR3 protein: CASTPPGQLFSTDTQYF
V gene: TRBV11-2; J gene: TRBJ1-1; D gene: -; clone size: -; CDR3 DNA: TGTGCCAGCAGCCCTACACAGGGATGGGACACTGAAGCTTTCTTT; CDR3 protein: CASSPTQGWDTEAFF
V gene: TRBV7-2; J gene: TRBJ2-6; D gene: TRBD2; clone size: -; CDR3 DNA: TGTGCCAGCATGATTCCGGGACTAGCGAAAATCTCTGGGGCCAACGTCCTGACTTTC; CDR3 protein: CASMIPGLAKISGANVLTF
V gene: TRBV4-1; J gene: TRBJ1-1; D gene: -; clone size: -; CDR3 DNA: TGCGCCAGCAGCCAAGTACAGGATGGTAGGGCAGCTTTCTTT; CDR3 protein: CASSQVQDGRAAFF
V gene: TRBV28; J gene: TRBJ1-4; D gene: TRBD1; clone size: once; CDR3 DNA: TGTGCCAGCAGTCCTAGGGGCCCAGGGGGAAGAAAACTGTTTTTT; CDR3 protein: CASSPRGPGGRKLFF
V gene: TRBV29-1; J gene: TRBJ2-1; D gene: -; clone size: -; CDR3 DNA: TGCAGCGTCCTAATGGTAACAGGAATTGAGCAGTTCTTC; CDR3 protein: CSVLMVTGIEQFF
V gene: TRBV7-8; J gene: TRBJ2-5; D gene: -; clone size: -; CDR3 DNA: TGTGCCAGCAGCTTAAGTCGTAGTGAGGAGACCCAGTACTTC; CDR3 protein: CASSLSRSEETQYF
V gene: TRBV5-8; J gene: TRBJ2-4; D gene: TRBD1; clone size: -; CDR3 DNA: TGTGCCAGCGCCTCCGGGACAGGGTTTGCTAACATTCAGTACTTC; CDR3 protein: CASASGTGFANIQYF
V gene: TRBV18; J gene: TRBJ2-7; D gene: TRBD1; clone size: -; CDR3 DNA: TGTGCCAGCTCGCTATTGGGACAGGGCCCATGGGGGCAGTACTTC; CDR3 protein: CASSLLGQGPWGQYF
V gene: TRBV30; J gene: TRBJ2-1; D gene: -; clone size: -; CDR3 DNA: TGTGCCTGGAGCATACACGTCCGGGGATACAATGAGCAGTTCTTC; CDR3 protein: CAWSIHVRGYNEQFF
V gene: TRBV30; J gene: TRBJ2-7; D gene: -; clone size: -; CDR3 DNA: TGTGCCTGGAGCCTCAGGGGCAACGAGCAGTACTTC; CDR3 protein: CAWSLRGNEQYF
V gene: TRBV7-2; J gene: TRBJ2-1; D gene: TRBD2; clone size: -; CDR3 DNA: TGTGCCAGCAGCTTCGGACTAGCGGGGACCAATGAGCAGTTCTTC; CDR3 protein: CASSFGLAGTNEQFF
V gene: TRBV7-2; J gene: TRBJ1-4; D gene: TRBD1; clone size: -; CDR3 DNA: TGTGCCAGCAGCTTAGAAACAGGGGGCTTAGGTGAAAAACTGTTTTTT; CDR3 protein: CASSLETGGLGEKLFF
V gene: TRBV7-2; J gene: TRBJ1-2; D gene: -; clone size: once; CDR3 DNA: TGTGCCAGCAGCTTCGGGAGAACTAACTATGGCTACACCTTC; CDR3 protein: CASSFGRTNYGYTF
V gene: TRBV27; J gene: TRBJ1-3; D gene: -; clone size: few; CDR3 DNA: TGTGCCAGCAGTTTTAACAGTGGAAACACCATATATTTT; CDR3 protein: CASSFNSGNTIYF
V gene: TRBV4-1; J gene: TRBJ2-1; D gene: TRBD1; clone size: -; CDR3 DNA: TGCGCCAGCAGCCCGGGACAGGGGGCCTACAATGAGCAGTTCTTC; CDR3 protein: CASSPGQGAYNEQFF
V gene: TRBV4-1; J gene: TRBJ2-7; D gene: -; clone size: -; CDR3 DNA: TGCGCCAGCAGCCCCAGGGGATACTCCTACGAGCAGTACTTC; CDR3 protein: CASSPRGYSYEQYF
V gene: TRBV6-8; J gene: TRBJ2-2; D gene: -; clone size: -; CDR3 DNA: TGTGCCAGTGGGGTCCCGCAGGGTGGTACCGGGGAGCTGTTTTTT; CDR3 protein: CASGVPQGGTGELFF
V gene: TRBV19; J gene: TRBJ1-1; D gene: TRBD1; clone size: -; CDR3 DNA: TGTGCCAGTAGTATATGGGGACAGAGAACCGAAGCTTTCTTT; CDR3 protein: CASSIWGQRTEAFF
V gene: TRBV11-2; J gene: TRBJ1-6; D gene: -; clone size: -; CDR3 DNA: TGTGCCAGCAGCCCCGACGCTCAGGGGTATTCACCCCTCCACTTT; CDR3 protein: CASSPDAQGYSPLHF